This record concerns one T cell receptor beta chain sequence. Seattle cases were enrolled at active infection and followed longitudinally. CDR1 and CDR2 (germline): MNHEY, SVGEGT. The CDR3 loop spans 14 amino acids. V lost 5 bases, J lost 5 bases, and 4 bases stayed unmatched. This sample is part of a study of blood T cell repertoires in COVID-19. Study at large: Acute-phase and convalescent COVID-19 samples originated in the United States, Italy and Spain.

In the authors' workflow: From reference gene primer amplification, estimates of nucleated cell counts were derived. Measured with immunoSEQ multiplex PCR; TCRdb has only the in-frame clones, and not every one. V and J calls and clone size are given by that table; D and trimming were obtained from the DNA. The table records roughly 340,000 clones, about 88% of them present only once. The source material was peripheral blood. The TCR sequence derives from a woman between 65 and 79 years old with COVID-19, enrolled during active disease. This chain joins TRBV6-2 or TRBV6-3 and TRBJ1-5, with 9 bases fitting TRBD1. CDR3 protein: CASSGTGTYQPQHF. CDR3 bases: TGTGCCAGCAGTGGGACAGGGACCTATCAGCCCCAGCATTTT.